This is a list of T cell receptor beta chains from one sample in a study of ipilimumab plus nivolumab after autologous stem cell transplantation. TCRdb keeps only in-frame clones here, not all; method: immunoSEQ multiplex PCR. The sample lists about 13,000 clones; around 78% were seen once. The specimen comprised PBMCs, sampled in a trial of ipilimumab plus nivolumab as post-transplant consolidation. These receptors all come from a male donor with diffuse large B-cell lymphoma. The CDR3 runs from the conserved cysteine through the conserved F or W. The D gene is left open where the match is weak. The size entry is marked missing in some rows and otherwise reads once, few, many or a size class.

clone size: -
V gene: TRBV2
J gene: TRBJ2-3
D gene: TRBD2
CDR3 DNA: TGTGCCAGCAGTGATCCTAGCGGGGGGAGCACAGATACGCAGTATTTT
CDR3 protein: CASSDPSGGSTDTQYF

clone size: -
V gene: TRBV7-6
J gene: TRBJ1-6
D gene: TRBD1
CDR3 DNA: TGTGCCAGCAGCTCAACGGGACAGGGTGGTCGGTCCCTCCACTTT
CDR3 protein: CASSSTGQGGRSLHF

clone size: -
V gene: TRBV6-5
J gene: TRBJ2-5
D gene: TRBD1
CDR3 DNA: TGTGCCAGCAGTTCGGGACAGAGTTGGAAAGAGACCCAGTACTTC
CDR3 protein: CASSSGQSWKETQYF

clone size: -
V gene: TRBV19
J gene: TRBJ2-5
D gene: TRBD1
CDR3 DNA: TGTGCCAGTAGTTCAGCAGGGGGAGAGACCCAGTACTTC
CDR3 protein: CASSSAGGETQYF

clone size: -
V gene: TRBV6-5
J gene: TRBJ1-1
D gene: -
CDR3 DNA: TGTGCCAGCAGTTACGGCGGGGTGGGCACTGAAGCTTTCTTT
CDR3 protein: CASSYGGVGTEAFF

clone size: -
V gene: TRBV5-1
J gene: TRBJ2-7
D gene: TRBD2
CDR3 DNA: TGCGCCAGCAGTTATCGACTAGCGGGGGGCCACTACGAGCAGTACTTC
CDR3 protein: CASSYRLAGGHYEQYF

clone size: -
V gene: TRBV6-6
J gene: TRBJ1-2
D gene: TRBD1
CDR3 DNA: TGTGCCAGCAGTCGGGACAGGGCCACTGATGGCTACACCTTC
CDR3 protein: CASSRDRATDGYTF

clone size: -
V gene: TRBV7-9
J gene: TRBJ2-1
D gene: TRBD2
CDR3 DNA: TGTGCCAGCAGTCTGGGACTAGCGGGGATGAACTCCTACAATGAGCAGTTCTTC
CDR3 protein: CASSLGLAGMNSYNEQFF

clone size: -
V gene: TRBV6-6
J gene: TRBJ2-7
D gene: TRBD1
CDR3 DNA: TGTGCCAGCAGCCTGACAGGGGTGGCCTACGAGCAGTACTTC
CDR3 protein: CASSLTGVAYEQYF

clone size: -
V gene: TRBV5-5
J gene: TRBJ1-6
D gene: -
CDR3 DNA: TGCGCCAGCAGCCAAGATAACGGGCGTTCTTCACCCCTCCACTTT
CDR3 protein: CASSQDNGRSSPLHF

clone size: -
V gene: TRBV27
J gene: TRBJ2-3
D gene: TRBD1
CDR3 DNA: TGTGCCAGCAGTTTGAGACAGGGGCAGGTAGATACGCAGTATTTT
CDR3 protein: CASSLRQGQVDTQYF

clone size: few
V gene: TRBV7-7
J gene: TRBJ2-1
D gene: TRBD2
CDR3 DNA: TGTGCCAGCAGTCCGCAACTAGCGGGAGGGAATGAGCAGTTCTTC
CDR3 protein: CASSPQLAGGNEQFF

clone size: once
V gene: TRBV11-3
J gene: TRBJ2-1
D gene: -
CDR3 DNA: TGTGCCAGCACCTGGCGACAAGGAAAAGACAATGAGCAGTTCTTC
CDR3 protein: CASTWRQGKDNEQFF

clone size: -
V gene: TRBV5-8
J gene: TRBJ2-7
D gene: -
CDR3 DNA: TGTGCCAGCAGCTTGGTGGACGGCTCCTACGAGCAGTACTTC
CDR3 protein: CASSLVDGSYEQYF